This T cell receptor (beta chain) was sequenced in a study of T cell repertoires in ileal Crohn's disease. For the study at large: All patients had surgery for stricturing (61%) or penetrating (around 40%) disease. Whole-study findings and limits: Clonal expansions were more frequent in active smokers than non-smokers at surgery.

Clones were read by immunoSEQ multiplex PCR, and TCRdb kept only the in-frame ones, dropping some. This sample has 4,300 or so clones, with roughly 69% found just once. Germline CDR1 reads SGHAT; CDR2 reads FQNNGV. J was trimmed by 3 bases and V by 5 bases; bases with no gene match: 9. This CDR3 spans 15 amino acids. A note on this clone: Its antigen remains unidentified.

Sequences were obtained from ileal tissue. The V gene is TRBV11-2, the J gene TRBJ2-7, with 8 positions matching TRBD1. This receptor was taken from an adult with Crohn's disease. CDR3 coding DNA: TGTGCCAGCAGCGAAACCGGGACAGGCTTCTACGAGCAGTACTTC. Translating it yields CASSETGTGFYEQYF.